A selection of T cell receptor beta chains follows, all from one sample in a study of T cell clonotyping in hematopoietic cell transplantation. TCRdb's table, derived via immunoSEQ multiplex PCR, lists solely in-frame clones and lacks some. The sample includes 2,500 to 3,500 clones, almost 85% of them seen just once. The sequenced sample was peripheral blood mononuclear cells, obtained 30 days after allogeneic stem cell transplant. The receptors shown here come from a male patient aged 55 to 69 who had an allogeneic stem cell transplant, so T cells may come from the graft donor. Some clones in this sample may be carry-over from other donors' samples. Both conserved end residues are part of each CDR3. The order of the fields is V gene, clone size, D gene, J gene, CDR3 length, CDR3 DNA, CDR3 protein. D genes are given only for firm matches. Clone sizes are given selectively: once, few, many, or a class where the clone is expanded.

v_call: TRBV30; clone_size: large; d_call: NA; j_call: TRBJ2-7; cdr3_length: 11; cdr3_nt: TGTGCCTGGAGTGGTCAATACGAGCAGTACTTC; cdr3_aa: CAWSGQYEQYF
v_call: TRBV5-6; clone_size: NA; d_call: NA; j_call: TRBJ2-7; cdr3_length: 13; cdr3_nt: TGTGCCAGCAGCTTGATTAGGGTAACCGAGCAGTACTTC; cdr3_aa: CASSLIRVTEQYF
v_call: TRBV9; clone_size: NA; d_call: NA; j_call: TRBJ1-1; cdr3_length: 15; cdr3_nt: TGTGCCAGCAGCCCCTGGGGGGAAGTAGGCACTGAAGCTTTCTTT; cdr3_aa: CASSPWGEVGTEAFF
v_call: TRBV11-2; clone_size: NA; d_call: NA; j_call: TRBJ2-5; cdr3_length: 14; cdr3_nt: TGTGCCAGCAGCTTAGGAGATCAGGGAGAGACCCAGTACTTC; cdr3_aa: CASSLGDQGETQYF
v_call: TRBV7-3; clone_size: once; d_call: NA; j_call: TRBJ2-7; cdr3_length: 13; cdr3_nt: TGTGCCAGCAGCCAGTCTTATTCCTACGAGCAGTACTTC; cdr3_aa: CASSQSYSYEQYF
v_call: TRBV5-1; clone_size: NA; d_call: TRBD2; j_call: TRBJ2-7; cdr3_length: 14; cdr3_nt: TGCGCCAGCAGCAGCGCTAGCGGGAGCTACGAGCAGTACTTC; cdr3_aa: CASSSASGSYEQYF
v_call: TRBV7-2; clone_size: NA; d_call: NA; j_call: TRBJ2-1; cdr3_length: 15; cdr3_nt: TGTGCCAGCAGCCCCCGGGGACCGTCCTACAATGAGCAGTTCTTC; cdr3_aa: CASSPRGPSYNEQFF
v_call: TRBV9; clone_size: NA; d_call: NA; j_call: TRBJ2-7; cdr3_length: 14; cdr3_nt: TGTGCCAGCAGCGTAGGGTCAGGGACTTACGAGCAGTACTTC; cdr3_aa: CASSVGSGTYEQYF
v_call: TRBV7-9; clone_size: NA; d_call: TRBD1; j_call: TRBJ1-2; cdr3_length: 15; cdr3_nt: TGTGCCAGCAGCTCACCGGGACAGCTACCCTATGGCTACACCTTC; cdr3_aa: CASSSPGQLPYGYTF
v_call: TRBV7-3; clone_size: NA; d_call: NA; j_call: TRBJ2-3; cdr3_length: 14; cdr3_nt: TGTGCCAGCAGTACCGTCGGGGGTGGGGATACGCAGTATTTT; cdr3_aa: CASSTVGGGDTQYF
v_call: TRBV30; clone_size: NA; d_call: TRBD2; j_call: TRBJ2-5; cdr3_length: 11; cdr3_nt: TGTGCCTGGACTAGCGGGAGGACCCAGTACTTC; cdr3_aa: CAWTSGRTQYF
v_call: TRBV7-9; clone_size: NA; d_call: NA; j_call: TRBJ2-3; cdr3_length: 18; cdr3_nt: TGTGCCAGCAGCTCCCTATACCCCAGGGGGGGTTCGTTAGATACGCAGTATTTT; cdr3_aa: CASSSLYPRGGSLDTQYF
v_call: TRBV11-2; clone_size: NA; d_call: NA; j_call: TRBJ1-5; cdr3_length: 13; cdr3_nt: TGTGCCAGCAGCTTAGGGGTAGGGCAGCCCCAGCATTTT; cdr3_aa: CASSLGVGQPQHF
v_call: TRBV5-1; clone_size: NA; d_call: TRBD1; j_call: TRBJ2-5; cdr3_length: 16; cdr3_nt: TGCGCCAGCAGCTTACCCGTGGGACAGAGGCAAGAGACCCAGTACTTC; cdr3_aa: CASSLPVGQRQETQYF
v_call: TRBV7-2; clone_size: NA; d_call: NA; j_call: TRBJ1-5; cdr3_length: 15; cdr3_nt: TGTGCCAGCAGCTTAGACACGGGGGGGGGACGGGCCCAGCATTTT; cdr3_aa: CASSLDTGGGRAQHF
v_call: TRBV30; clone_size: NA; d_call: NA; j_call: TRBJ1-5; cdr3_length: 13; cdr3_nt: TGTGCCTGGAGTGTACGGCGTGGTCAGCCCCAGCATTTT; cdr3_aa: CAWSVRRGQPQHF
v_call: TRBV4-1; clone_size: NA; d_call: NA; j_call: TRBJ1-5; cdr3_length: 14; cdr3_nt: TGCGCCAGCAGCCCTATGTCCTTCAATCAGCCCCAGCATTTT; cdr3_aa: CASSPMSFNQPQHF
v_call: TRBV9; clone_size: NA; d_call: NA; j_call: TRBJ2-7; cdr3_length: 14; cdr3_nt: TGTGCCAGCAGCGGCCGGGACAATACCTACGAGCAGTACTTC; cdr3_aa: CASSGRDNTYEQYF
v_call: TRBV27; clone_size: NA; d_call: TRBD1; j_call: TRBJ1-1; cdr3_length: 16; cdr3_nt: TGTGCCAGCAGATTAACAAGGACAGGGCAGAACACTGAAGCTTTCTTT; cdr3_aa: CASRLTRTGQNTEAFF
v_call: TRBV18; clone_size: few; d_call: NA; j_call: TRBJ1-5; cdr3_length: 12; cdr3_nt: TGTGCCAGCTCACCAGGGGTTCAGCCCCAGCATTTT; cdr3_aa: CASSPGVQPQHF
v_call: TRBV27; clone_size: NA; d_call: NA; j_call: TRBJ1-2; cdr3_length: 16; cdr3_nt: TGTGCCACCAATTTATCTGAAAAGGGGGGGTTATATGGCTACACCTTC; cdr3_aa: CATNLSEKGGLYGYTF
v_call: TRBV2; clone_size: NA; d_call: NA; j_call: TRBJ2-7; cdr3_length: 13; cdr3_nt: TGTGCCAGCAGTGAAAGGAGGGGTTACGAGCAGTACTTC; cdr3_aa: CASSERRGYEQYF
v_call: TRBV19; clone_size: NA; d_call: TRBD2; j_call: TRBJ2-5; cdr3_length: 14; cdr3_nt: TGTGCCAGTAGTGGGGGGACTAGCGAAAAGACCCAGTACTTC; cdr3_aa: CASSGGTSEKTQYF
v_call: TRBV19; clone_size: NA; d_call: NA; j_call: TRBJ2-7; cdr3_length: 15; cdr3_nt: TGTGCCAGTAGTCAACTGCCGGGACAAGCCTACGAGCAGTACTTC; cdr3_aa: CASSQLPGQAYEQYF
v_call: TRBV29-1; clone_size: few; d_call: TRBD2; j_call: TRBJ2-7; cdr3_length: 15; cdr3_nt: TGCAGCGTTGAAGATCAGCGGGAGGACCACTACGAGCAGTACTTC; cdr3_aa: CSVEDQREDHYEQYF
v_call: TRBV27; clone_size: once; d_call: NA; j_call: TRBJ1-4; cdr3_length: 14; cdr3_nt: TGTGCCAGCAGTTCTACATATGGGGATGAAAAACTGTTTTTT; cdr3_aa: CASSSTYGDEKLFF
v_call: TRBV2; clone_size: NA; d_call: TRBD2; j_call: TRBJ2-7; cdr3_length: 18; cdr3_nt: TGTGCCAGCAGTGACGTGCGGGAGGGCTTTCGGAGCTCCTACGAGCAGTACTTC; cdr3_aa: CASSDVREGFRSSYEQYF
v_call: TRBV27; clone_size: NA; d_call: TRBD1; j_call: TRBJ2-7; cdr3_length: 14; cdr3_nt: TGTGCCAGCAGTACCGGGACAGGGGGATACGAGCAGTACTTC; cdr3_aa: CASSTGTGGYEQYF
v_call: TRBV15; clone_size: NA; d_call: NA; j_call: TRBJ2-7; cdr3_length: 12; cdr3_nt: TGTGCCACCAGCGAGGACGTTTACGAGCAGTACTTC; cdr3_aa: CATSEDVYEQYF
v_call: TRBV5-6; clone_size: NA; d_call: NA; j_call: TRBJ2-5; cdr3_length: 13; cdr3_nt: TGTGCCAGCACCAGGGGGGGAGAAGAGACCCAGTACTTC; cdr3_aa: CASTRGGEETQYF
v_call: TRBV25-1; clone_size: NA; d_call: NA; j_call: TRBJ2-5; cdr3_length: 13; cdr3_nt: TGTGCCAGCAGCGAAGTATACCAAGAGACCCAGTACTTC; cdr3_aa: CASSEVYQETQYF
v_call: TRBV7-9; clone_size: NA; d_call: NA; j_call: TRBJ2-1; cdr3_length: 14; cdr3_nt: TGTGCCAGCAGGGGTAGGAGGGGATACGATGAGCAGTTCTTC; cdr3_aa: CASRGRRGYDEQFF
v_call: TRBV18; clone_size: NA; d_call: NA; j_call: TRBJ1-1; cdr3_length: 14; cdr3_nt: TGTGCCAGCTCACCACCATTCAGCGGCACTGAAGCTTTCTTT; cdr3_aa: CASSPPFSGTEAFF
v_call: TRBV5-1; clone_size: NA; d_call: TRBD1; j_call: TRBJ1-5; cdr3_length: 18; cdr3_nt: TGCGCCGATTCGCGGACGTCGGGACAGACATATAGCAATCAGCCCCAGCATTTT; cdr3_aa: CADSRTSGQTYSNQPQHF
v_call: TRBV7-3; clone_size: NA; d_call: TRBD1; j_call: TRBJ2-3; cdr3_length: 15; cdr3_nt: TGTGCCAGCAGCTCTACCTCAGGGGGCTGGGATACGCAGTATTTT; cdr3_aa: CASSSTSGGWDTQYF
v_call: TRBV9; clone_size: NA; d_call: NA; j_call: TRBJ1-1; cdr3_length: 15; cdr3_nt: TGTGCCAGCAGCGTAGGAACAGGCTCAAACACTGAAGCTTTCTTT; cdr3_aa: CASSVGTGSNTEAFF
v_call: TRBV6-6; clone_size: NA; d_call: TRBD1; j_call: TRBJ1-2; cdr3_length: 14; cdr3_nt: TGTGCCAGCAGGCCCACAGGGGGGCTAAAGGGCTACACCTTC; cdr3_aa: CASRPTGGLKGYTF
v_call: TRBV7-3; clone_size: NA; d_call: NA; j_call: TRBJ1-1; cdr3_length: 17; cdr3_nt: TGTGCCAGCAGCTCACAGGGTAGTCTCCTTACACCGACTGAAGCTTTCTTT; cdr3_aa: CASSSQGSLLTPTEAFF
v_call: TRBV4-1; clone_size: NA; d_call: NA; j_call: TRBJ2-2; cdr3_length: 17; cdr3_nt: TGCGCCAGCAGCCAAGATCAGGACGGATGGAACACCGGGGAGCTGTTTTTT; cdr3_aa: CASSQDQDGWNTGELFF
v_call: TRBV29-1; clone_size: NA; d_call: NA; j_call: TRBJ2-5; cdr3_length: 15; cdr3_nt: TGCAGCGTTACCGAATATACCGATACTCAAGAGACCCAGTACTTC; cdr3_aa: CSVTEYTDTQETQYF
v_call: TRBV29-1; clone_size: NA; d_call: TRBD1; j_call: TRBJ2-7; cdr3_length: 14; cdr3_nt: TGCAGCGTTGAAGAGGGGACAGGGTCCTACGAGCAGTACTTC; cdr3_aa: CSVEEGTGSYEQYF
v_call: TRBV19; clone_size: NA; d_call: NA; j_call: TRBJ2-1; cdr3_length: 11; cdr3_nt: TGTGCCAGTAGCGGGGCGGGAGAGCAGTTCTTC; cdr3_aa: CASSGAGEQFF
v_call: TRBV4-3; clone_size: NA; d_call: NA; j_call: TRBJ2-1; cdr3_length: 16; cdr3_nt: TGCGCCAGCAGCCAAGATTGGAATCCCCGAGCGGTTGAGCAGTTCTTC; cdr3_aa: CASSQDWNPRAVEQFF